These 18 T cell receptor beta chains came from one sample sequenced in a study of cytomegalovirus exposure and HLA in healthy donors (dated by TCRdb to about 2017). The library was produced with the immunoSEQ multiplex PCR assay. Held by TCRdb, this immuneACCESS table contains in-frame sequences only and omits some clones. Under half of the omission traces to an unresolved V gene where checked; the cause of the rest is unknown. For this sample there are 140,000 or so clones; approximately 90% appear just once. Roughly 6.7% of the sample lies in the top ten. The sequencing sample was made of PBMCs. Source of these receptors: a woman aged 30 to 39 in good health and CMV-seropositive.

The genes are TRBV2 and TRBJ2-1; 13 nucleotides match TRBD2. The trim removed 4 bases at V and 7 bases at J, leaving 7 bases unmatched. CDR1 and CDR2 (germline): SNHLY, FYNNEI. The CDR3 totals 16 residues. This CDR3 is CASSGEGTSGKNEQFF. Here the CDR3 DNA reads TGTGCCAGCAGTGGGGAGGGGACTAGCGGGAAGAATGAGCAGTTCTTC.

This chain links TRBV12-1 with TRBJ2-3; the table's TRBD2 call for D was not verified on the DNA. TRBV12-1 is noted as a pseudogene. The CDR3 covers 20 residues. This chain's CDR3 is CASSFGHSGSASGYTDTQYF. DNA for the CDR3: TGTGCCAGCAGCTTTGGGCATTCAGGGTCGGCGAGCGGGTACACAGATACGCAGTATTTT.

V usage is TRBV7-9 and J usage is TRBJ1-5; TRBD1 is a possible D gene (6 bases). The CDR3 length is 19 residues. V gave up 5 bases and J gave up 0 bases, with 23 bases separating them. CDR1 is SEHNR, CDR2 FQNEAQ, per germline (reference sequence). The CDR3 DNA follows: TGTGCCAGCAGCGCGAGCAGACGGGGGGCGCAACCTAGCAATCAGCCCCAGCATTTT. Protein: CASSASRRGAQPSNQPQHF.

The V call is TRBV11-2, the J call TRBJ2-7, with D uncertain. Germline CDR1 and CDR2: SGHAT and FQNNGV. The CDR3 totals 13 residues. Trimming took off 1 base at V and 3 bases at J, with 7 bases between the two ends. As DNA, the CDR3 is TGTGCCAGCAGCTTAGGACTTTTCTACGAGCAGTACTTC. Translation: CASSLGLFYEQYF.

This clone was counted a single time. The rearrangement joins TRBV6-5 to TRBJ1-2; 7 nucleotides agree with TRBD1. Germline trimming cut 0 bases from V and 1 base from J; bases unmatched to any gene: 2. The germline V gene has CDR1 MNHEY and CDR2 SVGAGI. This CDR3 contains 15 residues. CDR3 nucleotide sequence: TGTGCCAGCAGTTACTCGAGGGGGCATAACTATGGCTACACCTTC. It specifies CASSYSRGHNYGYTF.

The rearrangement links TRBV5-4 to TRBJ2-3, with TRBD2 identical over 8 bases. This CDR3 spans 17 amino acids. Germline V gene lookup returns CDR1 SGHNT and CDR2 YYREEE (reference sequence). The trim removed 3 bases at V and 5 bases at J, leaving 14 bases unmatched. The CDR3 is CASSSGGANPSLDTQYF. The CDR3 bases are TGTGCCAGCAGCTCGGGGGGGGCCAACCCGAGCCTAGATACGCAGTATTTT.

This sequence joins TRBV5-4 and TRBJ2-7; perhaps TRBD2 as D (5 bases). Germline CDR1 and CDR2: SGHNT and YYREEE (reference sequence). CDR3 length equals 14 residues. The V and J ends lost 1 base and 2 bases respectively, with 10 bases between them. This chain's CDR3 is CASSLLPGTYEQYF. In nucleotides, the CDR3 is TGTGCCAGCAGCTTGCTTCCGGGGACCTACGAGCAGTACTTC.

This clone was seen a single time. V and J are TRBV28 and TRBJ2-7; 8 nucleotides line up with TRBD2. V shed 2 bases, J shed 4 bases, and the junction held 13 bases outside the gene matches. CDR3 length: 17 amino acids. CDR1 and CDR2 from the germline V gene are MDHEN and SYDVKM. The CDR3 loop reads CASSLGGAAGGIYEQYF. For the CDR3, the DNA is TGTGCCAGCAGTTTAGGGGGGGCGGCGGGAGGTATTTACGAGCAGTACTTC. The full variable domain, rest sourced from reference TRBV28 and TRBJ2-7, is DVKVTQSSRYLVKRTGEKVFLECVQDMDHENMFWYRQDPGLGLRLIYFSYDVKMKEKGDIPEGYSVSREKKERFSLILESASTNQTSMYLCASSLGGAAGGIYEQYFGPGTRLTVT.

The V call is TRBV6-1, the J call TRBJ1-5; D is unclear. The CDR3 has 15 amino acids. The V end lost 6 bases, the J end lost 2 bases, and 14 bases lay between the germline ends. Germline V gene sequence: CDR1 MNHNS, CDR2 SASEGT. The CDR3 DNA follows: TGTGCCAGCAGAACGGTTTCGAGTGGCAATCAGCCCCAGCATTTT. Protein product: CASRTVSSGNQPQHF.

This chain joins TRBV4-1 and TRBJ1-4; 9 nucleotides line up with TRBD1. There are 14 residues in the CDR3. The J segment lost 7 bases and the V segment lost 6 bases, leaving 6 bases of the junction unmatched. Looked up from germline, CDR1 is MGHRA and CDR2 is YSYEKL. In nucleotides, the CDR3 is TGCGCCAGCAGTCAAACAGGGGGCGGTGAAAAACTGTTTTTT. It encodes CASSQTGGGEKLFF.

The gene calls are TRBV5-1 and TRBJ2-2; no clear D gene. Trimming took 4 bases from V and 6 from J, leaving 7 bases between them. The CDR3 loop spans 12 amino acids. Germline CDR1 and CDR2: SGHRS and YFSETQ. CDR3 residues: CASSPQAGELFF. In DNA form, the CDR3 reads TGCGCCAGCAGCCCCCAGGCCGGGGAGCTGTTTTTT.

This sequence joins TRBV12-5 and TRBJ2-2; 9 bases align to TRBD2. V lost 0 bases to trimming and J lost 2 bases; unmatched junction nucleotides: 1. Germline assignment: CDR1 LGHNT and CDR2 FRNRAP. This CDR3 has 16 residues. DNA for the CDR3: TGTGCTAGTGGTTTGGTAGCGGGGGGAAACACCGGGGAGCTGTTTTTT. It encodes CASGLVAGGNTGELFF.

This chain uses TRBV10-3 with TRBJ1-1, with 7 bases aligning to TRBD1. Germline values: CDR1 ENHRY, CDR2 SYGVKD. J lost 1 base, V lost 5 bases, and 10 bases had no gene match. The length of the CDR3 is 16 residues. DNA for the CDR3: TGTGCCATCAGTCCTTCGACAGGGTTTACGAACACTGAAGCTTTCTTT. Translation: CAISPSTGFTNTEAFF.

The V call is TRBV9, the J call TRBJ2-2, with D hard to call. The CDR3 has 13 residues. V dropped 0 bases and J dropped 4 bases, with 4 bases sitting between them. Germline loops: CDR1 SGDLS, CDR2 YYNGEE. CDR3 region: CASSVALTGELFF. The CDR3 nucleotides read TGTGCCAGCAGCGTAGCACTCACCGGGGAGCTGTTTTTT.

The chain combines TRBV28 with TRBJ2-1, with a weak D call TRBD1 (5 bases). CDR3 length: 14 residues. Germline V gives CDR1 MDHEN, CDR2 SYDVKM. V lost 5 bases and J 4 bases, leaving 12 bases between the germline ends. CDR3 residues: CASSPQVRYNEQFF. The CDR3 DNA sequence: TGTGCCAGCAGTCCACAGGTCCGTTACAATGAGCAGTTCTTC.

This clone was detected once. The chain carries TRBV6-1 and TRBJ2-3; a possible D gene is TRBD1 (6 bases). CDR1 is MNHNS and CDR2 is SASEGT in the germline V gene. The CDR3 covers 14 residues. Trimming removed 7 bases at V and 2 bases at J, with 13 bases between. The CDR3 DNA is TGTGCCAGCAACTACGGACAGTCCACAGATACGCAGTATTTT. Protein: CASNYGQSTDTQYF.

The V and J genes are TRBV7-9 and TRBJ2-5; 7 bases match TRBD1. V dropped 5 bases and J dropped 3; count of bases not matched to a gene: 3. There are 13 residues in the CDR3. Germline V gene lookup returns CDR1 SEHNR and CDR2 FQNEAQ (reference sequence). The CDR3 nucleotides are TGTGCCAGCAGCCTTACAGGGGAAGAGACCCAGTACTTC. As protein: CASSLTGEETQYF. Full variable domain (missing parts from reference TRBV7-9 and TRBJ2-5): DTGVSQNPRHKITKRGQNVTFRCDPISEHNRLYWYRQTLGQGPEFLTYFQNEAQLEKSRLLSDRFSAERPKGSFSTLEIQRTEQGDSAMYLCASSLTGEETQYFGPGTRLLVL.

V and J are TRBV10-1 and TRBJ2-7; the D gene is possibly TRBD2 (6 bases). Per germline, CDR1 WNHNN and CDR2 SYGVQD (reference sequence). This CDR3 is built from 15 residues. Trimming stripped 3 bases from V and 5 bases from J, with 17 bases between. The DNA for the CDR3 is TGCGCCAGCAGTGAATCCGGGGACTGGTCGAACGAGCAGTACTTC. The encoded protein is CASSESGDWSNEQYF.